This T cell receptor beta chain was sequenced in a study of T-cell memory formation after mild COVID-19. MiXCR was run by TCRdb on the 5' RACE reads, yielding one entry per CDR3 protein. The sample contains approximately 570,000 distinct CDR3 sequences, more than 15% of which appear only once. CDR3 length equals 18 residues. The ends lost 4 bases at V and 5 bases at J; junction bases unmatched: 13. The germline CDR1 and CDR2 sequences are SEHNR and FQNEAQ (reference sequence). The rearrangement uses TRBV7-9 and TRBJ2-7; TRBD2 aligns across 14 bases. The specimen sequenced was PBMCs or a T cell subset sorted from them (not recorded which). This clonotype was obtained from an adult woman who had mild COVID-19 (a few samples of this study predate the infection). Cell type and time point are not known. CDR3 loop: CASSSLGGGLAGADEQYF. The DNA for the CDR3 is TGTGCCAGCAGCTCCCTCGGGGGGGGACTAGCGGGAGCTGACGAGCAGTACTTC.